This T cell receptor beta chain was sequenced in a study of blood T cell repertoires in COVID-19. Libraries were prepared by immunoSEQ multiplex PCR; TCRdb keeps only in-frame clonotypes and omits some of them. Of roughly 230,000 clones in the sample, approximately 84% were seen once. This TCR came from a man aged 45-60 years with active or convalescent COVID-19. Sequencing input: peripheral blood.

The CDR3 sequence: CASRGHQNTEAFF. The CDR3 region has the DNA TGTGCCAGCAGGGGACACCAGAACACTGAAGCTTTCTTT. The rearrangement uses TRBV2 and TRBJ1-1; D may be TRBD1 (6 bases). There are 13 residues in the CDR3. V was cut by 6 bases and J by 1 base, with 9 bases left in between. Germline V gene lookup returns CDR1 SNHLY and CDR2 FYNNEI.